This T cell receptor beta chain was recovered during a study of T cell clonality in common variable immunodeficiency. The protocol was immunoSEQ multiplex PCR, while the TCRdb copy is restricted to in-frame clones and leaves out a portion. The specimen gives some 52,000 clones without singletons; the ten biggest hold more than 3%. Caucasian heritage predominated among both patients and controls. This clone has more than one count but fewer than ten. The read terminates 3 residues before the CDR3 end, so the remaining end is supplied by the germline J gene. Germline V CDR1 and CDR2: KGHSH, LQKENI. The CDR3 is 15 amino acids. V lost 3 bases, J lost 4 bases, and 8 bases stayed unmatched.

The sequence was collected from a person aged 18-69 years in good health. The sample consisted of peripheral blood mononuclear cells. V is TRBV18 and J is TRBJ1-1; 7 nucleotides match TRBD1. CDR3 DNA, as far as it was read: TGTGCCAGCTCACCCTTCGTAACAGGGGTCACTGAA. It is translated as CASSPFVTGVTE. The whole CDR3 sequence reads CASSPFVTGVTEAFF. The full variable domain, its missing parts supplied by reference TRBV18 and TRBJ1-1, is NAGVMQNPRHLVRRRGQEARLRCSPMKGHSHVYWYRQLPEEGLKFMVYLQKENIIDESGMPKERFSAEFPKEGPSILRIQQVVRGDSAAYFCASSPFVTGVTEAFFGQGTRLTVV.